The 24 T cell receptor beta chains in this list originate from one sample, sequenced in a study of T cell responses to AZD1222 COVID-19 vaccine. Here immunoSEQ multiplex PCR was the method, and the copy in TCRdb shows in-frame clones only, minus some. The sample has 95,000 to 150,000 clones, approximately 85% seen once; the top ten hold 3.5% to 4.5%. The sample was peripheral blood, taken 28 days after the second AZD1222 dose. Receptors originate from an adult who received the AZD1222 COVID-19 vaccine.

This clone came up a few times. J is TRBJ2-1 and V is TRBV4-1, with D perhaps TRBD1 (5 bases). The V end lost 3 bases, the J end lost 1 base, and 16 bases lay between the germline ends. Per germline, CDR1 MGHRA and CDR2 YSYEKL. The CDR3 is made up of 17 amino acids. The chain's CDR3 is CASSHDMGQLSYNEQFF. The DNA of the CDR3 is TGCGCCAGCAGCCATGACATGGGGCAGCTATCCTACAATGAGCAGTTCTTC.

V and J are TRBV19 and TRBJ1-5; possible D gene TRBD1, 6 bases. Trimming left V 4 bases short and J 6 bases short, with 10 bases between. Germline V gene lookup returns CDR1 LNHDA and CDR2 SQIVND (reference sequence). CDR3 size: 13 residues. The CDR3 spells CASSTGGGQPQHF. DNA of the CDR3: TGTGCCAGTAGTACAGGAGGGGGTCAGCCCCAGCATTTT.

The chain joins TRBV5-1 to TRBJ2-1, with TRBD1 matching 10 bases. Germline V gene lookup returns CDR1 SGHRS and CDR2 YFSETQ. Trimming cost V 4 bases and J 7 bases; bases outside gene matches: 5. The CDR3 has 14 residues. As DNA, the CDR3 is TGCGCCAGCAGCATAGACAGGGGGCGGAATGAGCAGTTCTTC. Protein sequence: CASSIDRGRNEQFF. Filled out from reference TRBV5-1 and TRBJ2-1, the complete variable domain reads KAGVTQTPRYLIKTRGQQVTLSCSPISGHRSVSWYQQTPGQGLQFLFEYFSETQRNKGNFPGRFSGRQFSNSRSEMNVSTLELGDSALYLCASSIDRGRNEQFFGPGTRLTVL.

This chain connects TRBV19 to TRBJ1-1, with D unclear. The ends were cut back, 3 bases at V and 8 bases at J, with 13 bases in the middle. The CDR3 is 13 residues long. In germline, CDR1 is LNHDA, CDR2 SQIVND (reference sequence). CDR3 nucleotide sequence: TGTGCCAGTAGTATGTCCCTCCTACGAGAAGCTTTCTTT. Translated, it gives CASSMSLLREAFF.

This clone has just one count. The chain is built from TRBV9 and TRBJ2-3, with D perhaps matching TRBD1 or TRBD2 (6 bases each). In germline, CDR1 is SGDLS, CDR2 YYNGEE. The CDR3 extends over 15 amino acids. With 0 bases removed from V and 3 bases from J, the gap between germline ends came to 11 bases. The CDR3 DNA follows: TGTGCCAGCAGCGTAGACCGGGGGCCTACAGATACGCAGTATTTT. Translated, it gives CASSVDRGPTDTQYF.

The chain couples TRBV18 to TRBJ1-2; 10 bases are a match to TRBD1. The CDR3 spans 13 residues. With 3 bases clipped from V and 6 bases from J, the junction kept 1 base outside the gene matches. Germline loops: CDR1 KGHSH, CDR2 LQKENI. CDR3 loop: CASSPDRGDGYTF. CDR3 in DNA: TGTGCCAGCTCACCGGACAGGGGGGATGGCTACACCTTC.

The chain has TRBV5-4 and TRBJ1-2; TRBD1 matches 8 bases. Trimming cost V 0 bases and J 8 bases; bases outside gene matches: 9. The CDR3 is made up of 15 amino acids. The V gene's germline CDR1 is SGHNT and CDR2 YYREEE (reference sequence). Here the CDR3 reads CASSLDMAGGRGYTF. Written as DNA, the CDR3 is TGTGCCAGCAGCTTGGACATGGCAGGGGGCCGGGGCTACACCTTC.

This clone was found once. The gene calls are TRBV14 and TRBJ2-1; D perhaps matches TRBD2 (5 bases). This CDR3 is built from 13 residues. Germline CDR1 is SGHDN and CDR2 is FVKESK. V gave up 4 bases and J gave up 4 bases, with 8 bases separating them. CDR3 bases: TGTGCCAGCAGCCCGGGAAGGTACAATGAGCAGTTCTTC. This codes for CASSPGRYNEQFF.

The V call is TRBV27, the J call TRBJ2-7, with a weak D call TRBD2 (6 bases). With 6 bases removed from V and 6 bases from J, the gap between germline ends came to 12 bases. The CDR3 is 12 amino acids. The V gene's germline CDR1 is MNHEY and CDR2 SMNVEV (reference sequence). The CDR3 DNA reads TGTGCCAGCAGGGGGGGTCCCCTCGAGCAGTACTTC. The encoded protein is CASRGGPLEQYF.

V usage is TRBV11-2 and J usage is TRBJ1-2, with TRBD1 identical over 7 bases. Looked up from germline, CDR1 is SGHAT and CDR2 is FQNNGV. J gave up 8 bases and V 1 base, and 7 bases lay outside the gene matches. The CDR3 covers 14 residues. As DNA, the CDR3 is TGTGCCAGCAGCTTAGTAAGACAGGGTGAAGGCTACACCTTC. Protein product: CASSLVRQGEGYTF.

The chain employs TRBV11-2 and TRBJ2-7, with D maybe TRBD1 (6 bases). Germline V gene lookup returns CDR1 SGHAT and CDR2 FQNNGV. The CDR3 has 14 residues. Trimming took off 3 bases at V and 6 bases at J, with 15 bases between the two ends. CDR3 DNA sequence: TGTGCCAGCAGCTTCGGGGACATCGATCGCGAGCAGTACTTC. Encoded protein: CASSFGDIDREQYF.

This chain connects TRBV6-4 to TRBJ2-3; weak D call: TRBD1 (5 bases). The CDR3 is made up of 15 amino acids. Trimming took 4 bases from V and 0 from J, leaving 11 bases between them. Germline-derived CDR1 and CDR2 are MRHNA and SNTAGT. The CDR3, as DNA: TGTGCCAGCAGTGCCCAGGGTGCTAGCACAGATACGCAGTATTTT. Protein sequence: CASSAQGASTDTQYF.

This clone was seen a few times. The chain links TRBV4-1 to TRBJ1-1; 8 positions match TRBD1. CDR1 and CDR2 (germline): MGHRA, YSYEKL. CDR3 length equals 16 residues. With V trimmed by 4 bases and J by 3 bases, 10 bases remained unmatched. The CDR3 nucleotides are TGCGCCAGCAGCCGCGGGACAGGATGGGGAGACACTGAAGCTTTCTTT. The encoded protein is CASSRGTGWGDTEAFF.

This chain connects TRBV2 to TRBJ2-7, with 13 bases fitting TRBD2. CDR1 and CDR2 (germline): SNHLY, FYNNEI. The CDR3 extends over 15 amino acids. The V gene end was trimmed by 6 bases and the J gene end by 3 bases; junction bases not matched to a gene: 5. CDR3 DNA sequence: TGTGCCAGCAGGGAGGGACTAGCGGGAAGCTACGAGCAGTACTTC. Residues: CASREGLAGSYEQYF.

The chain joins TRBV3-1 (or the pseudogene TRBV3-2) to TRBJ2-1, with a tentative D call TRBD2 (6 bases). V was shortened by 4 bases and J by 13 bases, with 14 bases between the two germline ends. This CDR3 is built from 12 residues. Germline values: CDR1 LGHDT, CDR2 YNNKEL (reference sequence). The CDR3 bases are TGTGCCAGCAGCCCCGGGGGTGGTGGTCAGTTCTTC. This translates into CASSPGGGGQFF.

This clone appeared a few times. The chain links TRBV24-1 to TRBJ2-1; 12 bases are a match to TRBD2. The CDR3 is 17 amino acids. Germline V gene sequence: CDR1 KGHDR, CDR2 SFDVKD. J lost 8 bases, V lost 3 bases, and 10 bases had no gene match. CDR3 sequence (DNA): TGTGCCACCAGTGATCCTTCGACTAGCGGGGGTCTCGATGAGCAGTTCTTC. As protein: CATSDPSTSGGLDEQFF.

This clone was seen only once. The CDR3 loop is CASTPDPGETQYF. As DNA, the CDR3 is TGTGCCAGTACCCCAGACCCTGGGGAGACCCAGTACTTC. This sequence joins TRBV19 and TRBJ2-5; D gene uncertain. This CDR3 contains 13 residues. Between the trimmed V and J ends, which lost 7 bases and 5 bases, there was a span of 14 bases. Germline assignment: CDR1 LNHDA and CDR2 SQIVND (reference sequence). The entire variable domain, with the rest obtained from reference TRBV19 and TRBJ2-5, is as follows: DGGITQSPKYLFRKEGQNVTLSCEQNLNHDAMYWYRQDPGQGLRLIYYSQIVNDFQKGDIAEGYSVSREKKESFPLTVTSAQKNPTAFYLCASTPDPGETQYFGPGTRLLVL.

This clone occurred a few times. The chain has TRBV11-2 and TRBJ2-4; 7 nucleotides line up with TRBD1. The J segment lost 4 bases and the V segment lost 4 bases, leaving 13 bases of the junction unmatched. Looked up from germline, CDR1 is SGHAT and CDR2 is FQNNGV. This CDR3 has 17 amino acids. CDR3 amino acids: CASSSYRGPVEKNIQYF. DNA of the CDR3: TGTGCCAGCAGCTCGTACAGGGGCCCCGTCGAGAAAAACATTCAGTACTTC.

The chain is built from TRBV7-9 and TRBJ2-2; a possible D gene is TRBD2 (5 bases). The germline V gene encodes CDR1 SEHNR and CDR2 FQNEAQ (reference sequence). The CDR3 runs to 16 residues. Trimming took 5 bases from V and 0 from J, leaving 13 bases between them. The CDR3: CASSLSGYPNTGELFF. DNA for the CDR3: TGTGCCAGCAGCCTAAGCGGATACCCGAACACCGGGGAGCTGTTTTTT.

CDR3 bases: TGCGCCAGCAGGGCCGGGACAGGGGGTGAAAAACTGTTTTTT. It translates to CASRAGTGGEKLFF. The rearrangement joins TRBV5-1 to TRBJ1-4; 11 bases map to TRBD1. The CDR3 runs 14 residues. J lost 7 bases, V lost 5 bases, and 4 bases had no gene match. CDR1 and CDR2 (germline): SGHRS, YFSETQ.

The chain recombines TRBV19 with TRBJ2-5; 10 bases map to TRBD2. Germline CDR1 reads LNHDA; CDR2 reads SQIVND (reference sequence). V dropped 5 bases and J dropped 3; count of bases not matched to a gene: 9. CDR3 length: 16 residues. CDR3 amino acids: CASSSLGTSGEETQYF. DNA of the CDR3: TGTGCCAGTAGTTCCCTGGGAACTAGCGGGGAAGAGACCCAGTACTTC.

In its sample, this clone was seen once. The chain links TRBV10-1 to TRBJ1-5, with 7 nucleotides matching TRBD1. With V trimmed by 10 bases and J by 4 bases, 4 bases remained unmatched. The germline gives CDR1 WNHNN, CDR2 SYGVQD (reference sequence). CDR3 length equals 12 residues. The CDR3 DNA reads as TGCGCCACCGACAGGGTGAATCAGCCCCAGCATTTT. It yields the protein CATDRVNQPQHF.

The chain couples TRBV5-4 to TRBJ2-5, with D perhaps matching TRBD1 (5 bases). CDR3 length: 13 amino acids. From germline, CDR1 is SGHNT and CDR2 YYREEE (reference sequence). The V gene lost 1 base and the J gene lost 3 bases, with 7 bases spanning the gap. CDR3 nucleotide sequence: TGTGCCAGCAGCTTGAAAGGGGAAGAGACCCAGTACTTC. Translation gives CASSLKGEETQYF.

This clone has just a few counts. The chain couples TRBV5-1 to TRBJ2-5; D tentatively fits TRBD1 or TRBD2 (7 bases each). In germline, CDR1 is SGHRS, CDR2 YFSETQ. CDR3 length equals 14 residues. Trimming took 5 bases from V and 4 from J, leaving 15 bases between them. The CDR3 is CASRLGGGRETQYF. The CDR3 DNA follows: TGCGCCAGCAGACTGGGAGGGGGCCGAGAGACCCAGTACTTC.